These 26 T cell receptor beta chains were all obtained from the same sample, sequenced in a study of blood T cell repertoires in COVID-19. Clones were read by immunoSEQ multiplex PCR, and TCRdb kept only the in-frame ones, dropping some. The data show roughly 160,000 clones, around 87% seen once. Sequencing used peripheral blood. These receptors were obtained from a man younger than 30 with acute or convalescent COVID-19.

This rearrangement joins TRBV25-1 to TRBJ1-2; weak D call: TRBD1 (5 bases). The CDR3 sequence is 16 residues long. Germline CDR1 and CDR2: MGHDK and SYGVNS. V was trimmed by 1 base and J by 4 bases, leaving 16 bases between them. The CDR3: CASSELGSDTRYGYTF. The CDR3 DNA follows: TGTGCCAGCAGTGAATTAGGTTCGGACACCCGCTATGGCTACACCTTC.

This chain connects TRBV5-1 to TRBJ2-3; possibly TRBD2 for D (7 bases). The CDR3 has 16 amino acids. CDR1 SGHRS and CDR2 YFSETQ come from the germline V gene. Deletions cut 3 bases from V and 3 bases from J, with 17 bases between. The CDR3 nucleotides read TGCGCCAGCAGCTACCAAGGGAGGGGGGCGACAGATACGCAGTATTTT. Its translation: CASSYQGRGATDTQYF.

V is TRBV3-1 (or the pseudogene TRBV3-2) and J is TRBJ1-1; a possible D gene is TRBD1 (5 bases). Germline V gives CDR1 LGHDT, CDR2 YNNKEL (reference sequence). The CDR3 length is 14 residues. V was clipped by 1 base and J by 1 base, with 7 bases between them. The CDR3 reads CASSQVTGNTEAFF. CDR3 nucleotide sequence: TGTGCCAGCAGCCAAGTCACAGGGAACACTGAAGCTTTCTTT.

This chain uses TRBV6-5 with TRBJ2-1, with 7 bases fitting TRBD2. V was pared by 6 bases and J by 15 bases, with 8 bases of the junction left unmatched. The V gene's germline CDR1 is MNHEY and CDR2 SVGAGI. CDR3 length: 11 amino acids. Here the CDR3 reads CASSDRLARFF. The CDR3, as DNA: TGTGCCAGCAGCGACCGACTAGCACGGTTCTTC.

The chain has TRBV30 and TRBJ1-1, with D maybe TRBD1 (6 bases). The CDR3 extends over 14 amino acids. Germline V gene lookup returns CDR1 GTSNPN and CDR2 SVGIG (reference sequence). Between the trimmed V and J ends, which lost 0 bases and 1 base, there was a span of 9 bases. The CDR3 coding sequence is TGTGCCTGGAGTGTAGGGACATCGAACACTGAAGCTTTCTTT. As protein: CAWSVGTSNTEAFF. The whole variable domain, filled in from reference TRBV30 and TRBJ1-1, reads SQTIHQWPATLVQPVGSPLSLECTVEGTSNPNLYWYRQAAGRGLQLLFYSVGIGQISSEVPQNLSASRPQDRQFILSSKKLLLSDSGFYLCAWSVGTSNTEAFFGQGTRLTVV.

The rearrangement links TRBV10-1 to TRBJ2-1; TRBD1 matches 8 bases. V was clipped by 2 bases and J by 10 bases; unmatched bases: 10. Germline values: CDR1 WNHNN, CDR2 SYGVQD (reference sequence). The length of the CDR3 is 15 residues. The CDR3 coding sequence is TGCGCCAGCAGTGAGGGGCAGGGGGCGCGATACGAGCAGTTCTTC. Protein sequence: CASSEGQGARYEQFF.

The gene calls are TRBV27 and TRBJ1-4; no clear D. The CDR3 is 15 residues long. Germline assignment: CDR1 MNHEY and CDR2 SMNVEV (reference sequence). Trimming took 6 bases from V and 1 from J, leaving 12 bases between them. The CDR3 here is CASSHLLGTNEKLFF. CDR3 sequence (DNA): TGTGCCAGCAGCCATCTACTTGGAACTAATGAAAAACTGTTTTTT.

The chain links TRBV19 to TRBJ2-7, with D perhaps TRBD1 (6 bases). CDR1 LNHDA and CDR2 SQIVND come from the germline V gene (reference sequence). CDR3 length: 14 amino acids. Trimming removed 2 bases from V and 2 bases from J, with 10 bases in between. The CDR3 nucleotides are TGTGCCAGTAGTATAACTGAGGGGGCCTACGAGCAGTACGTC. As protein: CASSITEGAYEQYV.

The V call is TRBV7-2, the J call TRBJ1-2; no clear D gene. Germline CDR1 reads SGHTA; CDR2 reads FQGNSA. V was shortened by 5 bases and J by 2 bases, with 15 bases between the two germline ends. This CDR3 is 15 amino acids long. The CDR3 sequence: CASSPDGNLNYGYTF. CDR3 nucleotide sequence: TGTGCCAGCAGCCCAGACGGGAATCTCAACTATGGCTACACCTTC.

This chain joins TRBV19 and TRBJ2-7, with a tentative D call TRBD1 (6 bases). This CDR3 spans 11 amino acids. Germline values: CDR1 LNHDA, CDR2 SQIVND (reference sequence). Trimming pared 5 bases from V and 6 bases from J, leaving 8 bases between. CDR3 sequence reads: CASSAGVEQYF. The CDR3 region has the DNA TGTGCCAGTAGTGCAGGGGTCGAGCAGTACTTC.

The V gene is TRBV7-7, the J gene TRBJ2-5; a possible D gene is TRBD2 (5 bases). There are 14 residues in the CDR3. Germline loops: CDR1 SSHAT, CDR2 FNYEAQ (reference sequence). Trimming cost V 5 bases and J 2 bases, with 12 bases left between them. The chain's CDR3 is CASSPPTGQETQYF. The CDR3 nucleotides are TGTGCCAGCAGCCCCCCGACGGGACAAGAGACCCAGTACTTC.

The chain couples TRBV9 to TRBJ2-5, with D tentatively TRBD2 (6 bases). Deletions cut 1 base from V and 4 bases from J, with 14 bases between. The germline V gene has CDR1 SGDLS and CDR2 YYNGEE. The CDR3 is made up of 15 amino acids. The CDR3 reads CASSVTGGWGETQYF. The CDR3 coding sequence is TGTGCCAGCAGCGTAACCGGAGGGTGGGGAGAGACCCAGTACTTC.

This sequence joins TRBV6-5 and TRBJ1-2, with D possibly being TRBD1 (5 bases). The CDR3 is made up of 15 amino acids. Per germline, CDR1 MNHEY and CDR2 SVGAGI. V lost 5 bases and J 4 bases, leaving 17 bases between the germline ends. CDR3 protein: CASSPPGGALYGYTF. For the CDR3, the DNA is TGTGCCAGCAGTCCCCCGGGAGGGGCCCTCTATGGCTACACCTTC.

This chain joins TRBV15 and TRBJ1-5, with a weak D call TRBD1 (6 bases). The CDR3 extends over 15 amino acids. Trimming left V 2 bases short and J 3 bases short, with 11 bases between. Germline CDR1 is LNHNV and CDR2 is YYDKDF (reference sequence). CDR3 DNA: TGTGCCACCAGCAGAATCGGACAGACCAATCAGCCCCAGCATTTT. Amino acids: CATSRIGQTNQPQHF.

The V call is TRBV5-1, the J call TRBJ1-4; D not resolved. This CDR3 has 16 amino acids. Per germline, CDR1 SGHRS and CDR2 YFSETQ. V was shortened by 0 bases and J by 5 bases, with 14 bases between the two germline ends. The CDR3 bases are TGCGCCAGCAGCTTGGCTGAGGGAGGAAGGAATGAAAAACTGTTTTTT. Its protein product is CASSLAEGGRNEKLFF.

The J gene is TRBJ1-2, the V gene TRBV7-9; 9 bases match TRBD1. CDR1 SEHNR and CDR2 FQNEAQ come from the germline V gene (reference sequence). V gave up 5 bases and J gave up 7 bases; unmatched junction bases: 11. This CDR3 has 15 residues. The CDR3 DNA reads TGTGCCAGCAGCCTATTTACAGGGGGCGTTATTGGCTACACCTTC. It encodes CASSLFTGGVIGYTF.

The chain employs TRBV19 and TRBJ1-2, with TRBD1 matching 7 bases. J gave up 6 bases and V 4 bases, and 5 bases lay outside the gene matches. The germline CDR1 and CDR2 sequences are LNHDA and SQIVND (reference sequence). This CDR3 is 13 amino acids long. The CDR3 loop reads CASSTPTGDGYTF. CDR3 DNA sequence: TGTGCCAGTAGTACCCCCACAGGGGATGGCTACACCTTC.

The gene calls are TRBV12-3 or TRBV12-4 and TRBJ1-2, with TRBD1 as a possible D gene (5 bases). The ends were cut back, 2 bases at V and 6 bases at J, with 10 bases in the middle. The length of the CDR3 is 13 residues. In DNA, the CDR3 is TGTGCCAGCAGTTTACGGGGGGTGCATGGCTACACCTTC. It translates to CASSLRGVHGYTF.

The V and J genes are TRBV30 and TRBJ2-5; TRBD2 matches 10 bases. Germline lookup yields CDR1 GTSNPN and CDR2 SVGIG (reference sequence). The CDR3 sequence is 15 residues long. V dropped 8 bases and J dropped 5; count of bases not matched to a gene: 14. The CDR3 loop reads CAGDSGGPPGETQYF. Written as DNA, the CDR3 is TGTGCCGGGGATAGCGGGGGGCCTCCCGGGGAGACCCAGTACTTC.

The chain uses TRBV3-1 (or the pseudogene TRBV3-2) and TRBJ2-6, with 7 bases identical to TRBD1. Looked up from germline, CDR1 is LGHDT and CDR2 is YNNKEL (reference sequence). With 6 bases clipped from V and 1 base from J, the junction kept 3 bases outside the gene matches. The CDR3 sequence is 15 residues long. The CDR3 reads CASSQTGSGANVLTF. The CDR3 DNA is TGTGCCAGCAGTCAGACAGGGTCTGGGGCCAACGTCCTGACTTTC.

The V and J genes are TRBV19 and TRBJ1-6; no clear D. The CDR3 has 14 amino acids. Germline V gene sequence: CDR1 LNHDA, CDR2 SQIVND (reference sequence). V dropped 7 bases and J dropped 6 bases, with 13 bases sitting between them. CDR3 DNA: TGTGCCAGTAATTCGGGGTTTGGTAATTCACCCCTCCACTTT. This gives the protein CASNSGFGNSPLHF.

The chain links TRBV4-1 to TRBJ2-3, with a possible D match to TRBD1 (6 bases). V was cut by 1 base and J by 0 bases, with 14 bases left in between. There are 17 residues in the CDR3. Germline V CDR1 and CDR2: MGHRA, YSYEKL. The chain's CDR3 is CASSQGDGTRSTDTQYF. The CDR3 DNA is TGCGCCAGCAGCCAAGGTGACGGGACACGAAGCACAGATACGCAGTATTTT.

The chain uses TRBV9 and TRBJ2-5, with TRBD2 matching over 7 bases. This CDR3 region has 14 residues. In germline, CDR1 is SGDLS, CDR2 YYNGEE. Germline trimming cut 0 bases from V and 3 bases from J; bases unmatched to any gene: 2. This CDR3 is CASSVGAGEETQYF. The DNA for the CDR3 is TGTGCCAGCAGCGTAGGGGCGGGGGAAGAGACCCAGTACTTC.

The gene calls are TRBV14 and TRBJ2-7, with D unclear. With 1 base removed from V and 2 bases from J, the gap between germline ends came to 12 bases. The CDR3 sequence is 15 residues long. Germline V gene data show CDR1 as SGHDN and CDR2 as FVKESK. The CDR3 region is CASSQGYGPAYEQYV. The CDR3 nucleotides are TGTGCCAGCAGCCAAGGTTATGGGCCCGCCTACGAGCAGTACGTC.

The CDR3, as DNA: TGTGCCTGGGCGTCGGAGTCTAATGAAAAACTGTTTTTT. Protein sequence: CAWASESNEKLFF. This sequence joins TRBV30 and TRBJ1-4; D uncertain. The ends were cut back, 5 bases at V and 3 bases at J, with 10 bases in the middle. There are 13 residues in the CDR3. CDR1 is GTSNPN, CDR2 SVGIG, per germline (reference sequence).

This chain links TRBV5-1 with TRBJ2-2; 13 nucleotides line up with TRBD2. Per germline, CDR1 SGHRS and CDR2 YFSETQ. The CDR3 is 18 residues long. The V gene end was trimmed by 0 bases and the J gene end by 0 bases; junction bases not matched to a gene: 2. The CDR3 nucleotides read TGCGCCAGCAGCTTGGGACTAGCGGGGGGATCGAACACCGGGGAGCTGTTTTTT. Translated: CASSLGLAGGSNTGELFF. The full variable domain, completed using reference TRBV5-1 and TRBJ2-2, is KAGVTQTPRYLIKTRGQQVTLSCSPISGHRSVSWYQQTPGQGLQFLFEYFSETQRNKGNFPGRFSGRQFSNSRSEMNVSTLELGDSALYLCASSLGLAGGSNTGELFFGEGSRLTVL.